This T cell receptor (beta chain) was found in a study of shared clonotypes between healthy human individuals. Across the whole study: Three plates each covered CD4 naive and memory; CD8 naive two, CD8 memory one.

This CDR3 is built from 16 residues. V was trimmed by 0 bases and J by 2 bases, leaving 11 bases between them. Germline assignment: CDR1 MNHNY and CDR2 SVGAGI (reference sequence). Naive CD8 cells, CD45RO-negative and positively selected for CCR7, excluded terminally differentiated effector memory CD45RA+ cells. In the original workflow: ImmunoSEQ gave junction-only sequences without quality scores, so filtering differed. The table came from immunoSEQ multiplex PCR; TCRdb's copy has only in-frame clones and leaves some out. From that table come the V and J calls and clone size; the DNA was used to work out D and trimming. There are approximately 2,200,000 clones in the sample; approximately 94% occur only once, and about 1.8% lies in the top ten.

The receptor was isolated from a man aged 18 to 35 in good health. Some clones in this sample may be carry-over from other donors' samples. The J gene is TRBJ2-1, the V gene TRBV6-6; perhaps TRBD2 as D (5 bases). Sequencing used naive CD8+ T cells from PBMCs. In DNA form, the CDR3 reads TGTGCCAGCAGTTACTCGATAGGACTCCCCTACAATGAGCAGTTCTTC. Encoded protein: CASSYSIGLPYNEQFF.